What follows is one TCR beta chain and its context. The data are from a study of blood T cell repertoires in COVID-19. Study overall: Sites in the United States, Italy and Spain provided acute and convalescent COVID-19 samples.

The protocol was immunoSEQ multiplex PCR, while the TCRdb copy is restricted to in-frame clones and leaves out a portion. The table lists roughly 70,000 clones, approximately 88% of them singletons. Germline V lookup: CDR1 SGHRS, CDR2 YFSETQ. The CDR3 is 14 amino acids. The V and J ends lost 9 bases and 6 bases, in that order; junction bases with no gene match: 10. The material sequenced was peripheral blood. This chain connects TRBV5-1 to TRBJ2-2, with 8 bases aligning to TRBD1. The sequence came from a woman in her 70s with acute or convalescent COVID-19. The CDR3, as DNA: TGCGCCACCTCCGCGACAGGGGCATCCGGGGAGCTGTTTTTT. Translating gives CATSATGASGELFF.